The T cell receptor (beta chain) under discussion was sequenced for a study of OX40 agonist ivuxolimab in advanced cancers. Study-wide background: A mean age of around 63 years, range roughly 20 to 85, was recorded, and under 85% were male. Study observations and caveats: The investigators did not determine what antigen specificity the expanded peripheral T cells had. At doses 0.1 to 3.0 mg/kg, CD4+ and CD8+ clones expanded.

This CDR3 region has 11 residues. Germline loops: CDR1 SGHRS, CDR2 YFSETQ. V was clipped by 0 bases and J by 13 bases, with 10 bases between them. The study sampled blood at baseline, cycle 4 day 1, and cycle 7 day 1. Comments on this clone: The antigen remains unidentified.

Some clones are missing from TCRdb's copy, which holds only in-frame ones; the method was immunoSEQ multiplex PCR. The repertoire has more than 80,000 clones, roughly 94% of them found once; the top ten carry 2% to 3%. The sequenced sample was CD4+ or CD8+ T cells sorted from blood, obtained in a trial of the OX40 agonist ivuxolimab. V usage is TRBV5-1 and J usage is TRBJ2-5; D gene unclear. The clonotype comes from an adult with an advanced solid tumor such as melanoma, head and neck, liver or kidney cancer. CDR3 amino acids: CASSLGRRVYF. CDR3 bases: TGCGCCAGCAGCTTGGGTAGACGAGTGTACTTC.